Below are 22 T cell receptor beta chains sequenced from a single sample in a study of radiotherapy plus CTLA-4 blockade in lung cancer. TCRdb's table, derived via immunoSEQ multiplex PCR, lists solely in-frame clones and lacks some. The profile shows about 110,000 clones, more than 70% of them singletons. Source: peripheral blood, taken from a patient treated with radiotherapy plus ipilimumab. Receptors were obtained from a human donor with non-small cell lung cancer that progressed on radiotherapy plus ipilimumab. Some clones in this sample may be carry-over from other donors' samples.

This chain links TRBV15 with TRBJ1-3, with TRBD1 identical over 7 bases. The germline CDR1 and CDR2 sequences are LNHNV and YYDKDF (reference sequence). V shed 4 bases, J shed 2 bases, and the junction held 5 bases outside the gene matches. The length of the CDR3 is 15 residues. CDR3 sequence: CATSNSRGTGNTIYF. For the CDR3, the DNA is TGTGCCACCAGCAACTCCAGGGGGACTGGAAACACCATATATTTT.

The CDR3 region is CASSESTGTGTQYF. DNA of the CDR3: TGTGCCAGCAGCGAGTCGACAGGGACGGGGACCCAGTACTTC. The gene calls are TRBV7-9 and TRBJ2-5; 7 bases align to TRBD1. Trimming took 5 bases from V and 7 from J; bases not matched to a gene: 10. The CDR3 contains 14 residues. Germline lookup yields CDR1 SEHNR and CDR2 FQNEAQ (reference sequence).

The V call is TRBV9, the J call TRBJ1-2; perhaps TRBD1 as D (5 bases). Trimming removed 1 base from V and 7 bases from J, with 26 bases in between. Germline assignment: CDR1 SGDLS and CDR2 YYNGEE. This CDR3 is built from 18 residues. The CDR3 is CASSVRSRGSSSGGGYTF. CDR3 sequence (DNA): TGTGCCAGCAGCGTAAGGTCAAGGGGCTCTTCCTCTGGGGGTGGCTACACCTTC.

The CDR3 loop is CASRGLGSGTEAFF. The CDR3 bases are TGTGCCAGCAGGGGGTTGGGCTCAGGCACTGAAGCTTTCTTT. The chain recombines TRBV6-1 with TRBJ1-1; D unclear. V lost 6 bases and J lost 4, with 15 bases in between. This CDR3 comprises 14 residues. Germline V lookup: CDR1 MNHNS, CDR2 SASEGT.

This sequence joins TRBV7-2 and TRBJ2-7, with D perhaps matching TRBD1 or TRBD2 (5 bases each). The CDR3 runs 16 residues. Trimming removed 4 bases at V and 0 bases at J, with 16 bases between. Germline loops: CDR1 SGHTA, CDR2 FQGNSA. For the CDR3, the DNA is TGTGCCAGCAGCTGGGACCTACATAAGCCCTCCTACGAGCAGTACTTC. Residues: CASSWDLHKPSYEQYF. Variable domain in full (rest from reference TRBV7-2 and TRBJ2-7): GAGVSQSPSNKVTEKGKDVELRCDPISGHTALYWYRQSLGQGLEFLIYFQGNSAPDKSGLPSDRFSAERTGGSVSTLTIQRTQQEDSAVYLCASSWDLHKPSYEQYFGPGTRLTVT.

To note about this clone: Other DNA sequences in the sample encode the same CDR3. This chain connects TRBV19 to TRBJ2-3; 9 positions match TRBD1. CDR3 size: 15 residues. Germline CDR1 is LNHDA and CDR2 is SQIVND (reference sequence). J lost 4 bases, V lost 4 bases, and 6 bases had no gene match. The CDR3 is CASSRPTGGPDTQYF. The CDR3 DNA follows: TGTGCCAGTAGTAGACCCACAGGGGGCCCAGATACGCAGTATTTT.

The chain is built from TRBV9 and TRBJ2-3, with 10 positions matching TRBD1. Germline-derived CDR1 and CDR2 are SGDLS and YYNGEE. V shed 3 bases, J shed 6 bases, and the junction held 7 bases outside the gene matches. This CDR3 is built from 15 residues. The CDR3 sequence is CASSARQGAPDTQYF. The CDR3 DNA follows: TGTGCCAGCAGCGCTAGACAGGGGGCGCCGGATACGCAGTATTTT.

This chain uses TRBV4-3 with TRBJ1-6, with a possible D match to TRBD1 (5 bases). The CDR3 extends over 16 amino acids. V shed 4 bases and J shed 7 bases, with 17 bases lying between them. Germline loops: CDR1 LGHNA, CDR2 YSLEER. Here the CDR3 DNA reads TGCGCCAGCAGCCTAGGAGGGGCAGGGCTAAATTCACCCCTCCACTTT. This codes for CASSLGGAGLNSPLHF.

This chain uses TRBV29-1 with TRBJ2-3, with D perhaps TRBD2 (5 bases). The V gene's germline CDR1 is SQVTM and CDR2 ANQGSEA. The CDR3 length is 14 residues. Deletions cut 6 bases from V and 4 bases from J, with 17 bases between. The CDR3 bases are TGCAGCGTCGAGAGATCTGGGCGGGCAGATACGCAGTATTTT. This sequence encodes CSVERSGRADTQYF.

This rearrangement joins TRBV6-5 to TRBJ1-5; 9 nucleotides match TRBD1. The germline V gene encodes CDR1 MNHEY and CDR2 SVGAGI. Trimming cost V 10 bases and J 5 bases; bases outside gene matches: 6. The CDR3 is made up of 13 amino acids. The CDR3 nucleotides are TGTGCCACGACAACAGGGGGCTATCAGCCCCAGCATTTT. Translation: CATTTGGYQPQHF.

This chain joins TRBV5-1 and TRBJ1-1, with D tentatively TRBD1 (5 bases). Germline CDR1 SGHRS, CDR2 YFSETQ. The CDR3 runs to 16 residues. Trimming left V 0 bases short and J 2 bases short, with 14 bases between. This CDR3 is CASSLAYIGANTEAFF. The CDR3 bases are TGCGCCAGCAGCTTGGCCTATATTGGGGCCAACACTGAAGCTTTCTTT.

Only a few counts were recorded for this clone. This rearrangement joins TRBV2 to TRBJ2-2, with TRBD1 as a possible D gene (5 bases). The V end was cut by 10 bases, the J end by 1 base, with 13 bases between. In germline, CDR1 is SNHLY, CDR2 FYNNEI. The CDR3 is 14 amino acids. CDR3 nucleotide sequence: TGTGCCACCCCGGGCAGGGAGAACACCGGGGAGCTGTTTTTT. Translation: CATPGRENTGELFF.

A word on this clone: This sample includes further DNA sequences coding for the same CDR3. V gene TRBV23-1 combines with J gene TRBJ1-6, with a possible D match to TRBD1 (6 bases). TRBV23-1 is an open reading frame whose function is uncertain. The V end lost 4 bases, the J end lost 9 bases, and 10 bases lay between the germline ends. The CDR3 covers 13 residues. This CDR3 is CASSPRGASPLHF. DNA for the CDR3: TGCGCCAGCAGTCCGCGGGGGGCTTCACCCCTCCACTTT.

The chain joins TRBV6-6 to TRBJ2-7; TRBD2 matches 15 bases. V dropped 2 bases and J dropped 8; count of bases not matched to a gene: 1. Germline-derived CDR1 and CDR2 are MNHNY and SVGAGI (reference sequence). This CDR3 contains 14 residues. As DNA, the CDR3 is TGTGCCAGCAGTTACGGGACTAGCGGGGGGAAGCAGTACTTC. Amino acids: CASSYGTSGGKQYF.

The chain links TRBV25-1 to TRBJ1-1; TRBD1 is a possible D gene (5 bases). The CDR3 covers 13 residues. CDR1 and CDR2 from the germline V gene are MGHDK and SYGVNS. Trimming removed 3 bases from V and 7 bases from J, with 12 bases in between. CDR3: CASSEGDGLEAFF. In DNA, the CDR3 is TGTGCCAGCAGTGAGGGGGACGGTCTTGAAGCTTTCTTT. Based on the CDR3 plus reference TRBV25-1 and TRBJ1-1, the full variable domain is EADIYQTPRYLVIGTGKKITLECSQTMGHDKMYWYQQDPGMELHLIHYSYGVNSTEKGDLSSESTVSRIRTEHFPLTLESARPSHTSQYLCASSEGDGLEAFFGQGTRLTVV.

This clone showed up just a few times. The chain recombines TRBV6-6 with TRBJ1-2, with TRBD1 as a possible D gene (5 bases). Germline V gives CDR1 MNHNY, CDR2 SVGAGI (reference sequence). Trimming left V 8 bases short and J 8 bases short, with 21 bases between. CDR3 length: 14 residues. DNA of the CDR3: TGTGCCAGCCGCACCCGGACGGGACTGGGAGGCTACACCTTC. Protein: CASRTRTGLGGYTF.

This chain links TRBV18 with TRBJ1-6; no clear D. In germline, CDR1 is KGHSH, CDR2 LQKENI. V lost 2 bases to trimming and J lost 9 bases, with 8 bases between them. The CDR3 runs to 13 residues. CDR3 sequence (DNA): TGTGCCAGCTCACCAGACCCAGGTTCACCCCTCCACTTT. It is translated as CASSPDPGSPLHF.

The chain recombines TRBV6-4 with TRBJ2-1; D might be TRBD1 or TRBD2, each matching 6 bases. Looked up from germline, CDR1 is MRHNA and CDR2 is SNTAGT. Between the trimmed V and J ends, which lost 2 bases and 3 bases, there was a span of 14 bases. The CDR3 has 16 residues. The CDR3 reads CASSDEARGDYNEQFF. The CDR3 nucleotides read TGTGCCAGCAGTGACGAGGCAAGGGGGGACTACAATGAGCAGTTCTTC.

The chain is built from TRBV9 and TRBJ1-1; TRBD1 is a possible D gene (6 bases). Germline CDR1 is SGDLS and CDR2 is YYNGEE. V was pared by 4 bases and J by 0 bases, with 19 bases between. CDR3 length: 17 residues. This chain's CDR3 is CASSPHGGAGMNTEAFF. The DNA of the CDR3 is TGTGCCAGCAGCCCCCATGGGGGCGCAGGAATGAACACTGAAGCTTTCTTT. Filled out from reference TRBV9 and TRBJ1-1, the complete variable domain reads DSGVTQTPKHLITATGQRVTLRCSPRSGDLSVYWYQQSLDQGLQFLIQYYNGEERAKGNILERFSAQQFPDLHSELNLSSLELGDSALYFCASSPHGGAGMNTEAFFGQGTRLTVV.

This clone has just one count. The rearrangement joins TRBV10-3 to TRBJ2-3, with D unresolved. V was shortened by 7 bases and J by 1 base, with 9 bases between the two germline ends. Germline assignment: CDR1 ENHRY and CDR2 SYGVKD. The CDR3 has 13 residues. The CDR3 loop reads CAITRDRTDTQYF. CDR3 DNA: TGTGCCATCACCAGAGACCGCACAGATACGCAGTATTTT.

V is TRBV15 and J is TRBJ2-5, with D possibly being TRBD1 (5 bases). The germline V and J ends were trimmed by 2 bases and 4 bases, with 23 bases remaining between them. Germline V gives CDR1 LNHNV, CDR2 YYDKDF (reference sequence). The CDR3 consists of 18 residues. CDR3 bases: TGTGCCACCAGCAGATCCCGCCTCACTGGGGCGTATACAGAGACCCAGTACTTC. Translation gives CATSRSRLTGAYTETQYF. The full variable domain, with the rest looked up from reference TRBV15 and TRBJ2-5, is DAMVIQNPRYQVTQFGKPVTLSCSQTLNHNVMYWYQQKSSQAPKLLFHYYDKDFNNEADTPDNFQSRRPNTSFCFLDIRSPGLGDTAMYLCATSRSRLTGAYTETQYFGPGTRLLVL.

V usage is TRBV7-2 and J usage is TRBJ2-7, with a weak D call TRBD1 (6 bases). Trimming took 1 base from V and 6 from J, leaving 13 bases between them. There are 14 residues in the CDR3. Looked up from germline, CDR1 is SGHTA and CDR2 is FQGNSA. The CDR3 here is CASSLDWGQVEQYF. Here the CDR3 DNA reads TGTGCCAGCAGCTTAGATTGGGGGCAGGTCGAGCAGTACTTC.